The 11 T cell receptor beta chains given below trace back to one sample, sequenced in a study of cytomegalovirus exposure and HLA in healthy donors. Some clones are missing from TCRdb's copy, which holds only in-frame ones; the method was immunoSEQ multiplex PCR. The profile shows roughly 130,000 clones, 80% to 90% of them singletons. The sample comprised PBMCs. All receptors derive from a woman between 18 and 29 years old in good health and CMV-seropositive.

The CDR3 sequence is CASSLGSRGEADTQYF. The DNA of the CDR3 is TGTGCCAGCAGCTTAGGGTCCCGCGGGGAGGCAGATACGCAGTATTTT. This chain joins TRBV7-9 and TRBJ2-3, with TRBD2 as a possible D gene (6 bases). The germline gives CDR1 SEHNR, CDR2 FQNEAQ (reference sequence). The CDR3 totals 16 residues. Trimming removed 1 base from V and 4 bases from J, with 15 bases in between.

The chain joins TRBV7-2 to TRBJ1-1, with no clear D. Germline CDR1 is SGHTA and CDR2 is FQGNSA. Trimming cost V 0 bases and J 0 bases, with 8 bases left between them. The CDR3 covers 15 residues. CDR3 DNA: TGTGCCAGCAGCTTAGCCGGGAATTTGAACACTGAAGCTTTCTTT. Protein sequence: CASSLAGNLNTEAFF.

This clone was seen only once. V and J are TRBV5-5 and TRBJ1-5, with 7 bases aligning to TRBD1. This CDR3 is built from 15 residues. Trimming took 1 base from V and 4 from J; bases not matched to a gene: 5. Germline V gives CDR1 SGHKS, CDR2 YYEKEE (reference sequence). In DNA, the CDR3 is TGTGCCAGCAGCTTGAACAGGGGTCAAAATCAGCCCCAGCATTTT. The encoded protein is CASSLNRGQNQPQHF. The full variable domain, rest sourced from reference TRBV5-5 and TRBJ1-5, is DAGVTQSPTHLIKTRGQQVTLRCSPISGHKSVSWYQQVLGQGPQFIFQYYEKEERGRGNFPDRFSARQFPNYSSELNVNALLLGDSALYLCASSLNRGQNQPQHFGDGTRLSIL.

V is TRBV29-1 and J is TRBJ2-3; D is uncertain. The germline V and J ends were trimmed by 7 bases and 6 bases, with 11 bases remaining between them. The V gene's germline CDR1 is SQVTM and CDR2 ANQGSEA. This CDR3 region has 11 residues. CDR3 DNA: TGCAGCGGAGTGAGCCTGGATACGCAGTATTTT. Its translation: CSGVSLDTQYF.

This clone was counted once. The chain has TRBV18 and TRBJ2-7; 8 bases match TRBD1. CDR1 and CDR2 (germline): KGHSH, LQKENI. The CDR3 is 15 amino acids. With 3 bases clipped from V and 2 bases from J, the junction kept 6 bases outside the gene matches. CDR3 residues: CASSPAPDRAYEQYF. CDR3 in DNA: TGTGCCAGCTCACCGGCACCGGACAGGGCCTACGAGCAGTACTTC.

V gene TRBV7-9 combines with J gene TRBJ1-1; D is unclear. Germline assignment: CDR1 SEHNR and CDR2 FQNEAQ (reference sequence). V dropped 1 base and J dropped 1 base, with 10 bases sitting between them. The CDR3 covers 15 residues. The CDR3 sequence is CASSLEGGQNTEAFF. CDR3 sequence (DNA): TGTGCCAGCAGCTTAGAAGGAGGGCAGAACACTGAAGCTTTCTTT.

The chain recombines TRBV6-1 with TRBJ1-1, with TRBD1 as a possible D gene (5 bases). Germline loops: CDR1 MNHNS, CDR2 SASEGT. The ends were cut back, 7 bases at V and 4 bases at J, with 13 bases in the middle. The CDR3 contains 13 residues. CDR3 DNA: TGTGCCAGCATCTACAAGGGGCGCACTGAAGCTTTCTTT. It yields the protein CASIYKGRTEAFF.

The CDR3 nucleotides are TGTGCCAGCAGTTTGATGGGACAGGGTATCAATGAGCAGTTCTTC. Protein product: CASSLMGQGINEQFF. The chain carries TRBV27 and TRBJ2-1; 9 bases align to TRBD1. This CDR3 contains 15 residues. Trimming cost V 3 bases and J 6 bases; bases outside gene matches: 6. CDR1 and CDR2 (germline): MNHEY, SMNVEV (reference sequence).

The chain carries TRBV27 and TRBJ1-5; weak D call: TRBD1 (6 bases). In germline, CDR1 is MNHEY, CDR2 SMNVEV (reference sequence). The CDR3 extends over 15 amino acids. The V end lost 4 bases, the J end lost 3 bases, and 13 bases lay between the germline ends. DNA of the CDR3: TGTGCCAGCAGTTCTGCCACAGGGATCAATCAGCCCCAGCATTTT. Protein: CASSSATGINQPQHF.

The chain carries TRBV28 and TRBJ2-5, with TRBD1 as a possible D gene (5 bases). The CDR3 sequence is 14 residues long. V was cut by 1 base and J by 3 bases, with 9 bases left in between. Germline CDR1 reads MDHEN; CDR2 reads SYDVKM. The CDR3 sequence is CASSLSGSEETQYF. DNA for the CDR3: TGTGCCAGCAGTTTATCAGGGTCCGAAGAGACCCAGTACTTC.

This chain joins TRBV27 and TRBJ1-2; tentative D call: TRBD1 (6 bases). From germline, CDR1 is MNHEY and CDR2 SMNVEV (reference sequence). Trimming removed 0 bases from V and 6 bases from J, with 20 bases in between. CDR3 length: 17 amino acids. Written as DNA, the CDR3 is TGTGCCAGCAGTTTATCGGACAGCGACCCCAACCCCGATGGCTACACCTTC. Amino acid sequence: CASSLSDSDPNPDGYTF.